One sample yielded the 24 T cell receptor beta chains listed below, sequenced in a study of blood T cell repertoires in COVID-19 (dated by TCRdb to 2020 to 2022). The library was produced with the immunoSEQ multiplex PCR assay. Sourced from immuneACCESS, this table was stored by TCRdb with only in-frame sequences that have V and J called. A share of the clones is absent; for the studies checked, an unresolved V gene accounts for under half, and the remainder has no known explanation. Across this sample there are about 280,000 clones, with 80% to 90% seen only once. The ten largest clones capture about 4.6% of the sample. What was sequenced was peripheral blood. These receptors originate from a man aged 35 to 55 with acute or convalescent COVID-19.

The J gene is TRBJ2-1, the V gene TRBV5-6; D perhaps matches TRBD2 (7 bases). Germline CDR1 reads SGHDT; CDR2 reads YYEEEE. There are 13 residues in the CDR3. V gave up 7 bases and J gave up 1 base, with 9 bases separating them. The CDR3 is CASGGASYNEQFF. For the CDR3, the DNA is TGTGCCAGCGGGGGGGCGTCCTACAATGAGCAGTTCTTC.

The chain combines TRBV3-1 (or the pseudogene TRBV3-2) with TRBJ1-1; no reliable D call. The ends were cut back, 7 bases at V and 3 bases at J, with 12 bases in the middle. From germline, CDR1 is LGHDT and CDR2 YNNKEL (reference sequence). The CDR3 is 13 amino acids. CDR3 amino acids: CASKRALDTEAFF. The DNA for the CDR3 is TGTGCCAGCAAGCGGGCCCTTGACACTGAAGCTTTCTTT.

This sequence joins TRBV7-2 and TRBJ2-7, with 8 bases aligning to TRBD2. The germline gives CDR1 SGHTA, CDR2 FQGNSA. The CDR3 is 15 amino acids. Trimming removed 0 bases from V and 0 bases from J; junction bases left unmatched: 1. Here the CDR3 DNA reads TGTGCCAGCAGCTTAGCGAGCGGGGGCTCCTACGAGCAGTACTTC. Translation gives CASSLASGGSYEQYF.

J is TRBJ1-1 and V is TRBV19; D is undetermined. Germline CDR1 is LNHDA and CDR2 is SQIVND (reference sequence). V was pared by 3 bases and J by 6 bases, with 8 bases between. The CDR3 totals 12 residues. The CDR3 reads CASSIASSEAFF. The CDR3 bases are TGTGCCAGTAGTATTGCGAGTTCTGAAGCTTTCTTT.

This rearrangement joins TRBV5-1 to TRBJ1-2; 10 bases agree with TRBD1. The CDR3 has 15 residues. CDR1 and CDR2 (germline): SGHRS, YFSETQ. The V segment lost 0 bases and the J segment 5 bases; nucleotides outside the gene matches: 4. In DNA form, the CDR3 reads TGCGCCAGCAGCTTGGCCCCGGGACAGGGGTATGGCTACACCTTC. It specifies CASSLAPGQGYGYTF.

J is TRBJ2-1 and V is TRBV20-1; TRBD2 is a possible D gene (6 bases). Germline V gene lookup returns CDR1 DFQATT and CDR2 SNEGSKA (reference sequence). The CDR3 length is 15 residues. Trimming left V 3 bases short and J 0 bases short, with 12 bases between. CDR3 residues: CSASQAGSSYNEQFF. The CDR3 DNA is TGCAGTGCTAGTCAGGCGGGGAGCTCCTACAATGAGCAGTTCTTC.

This chain connects TRBV5-1 to TRBJ2-7, with a tentative D call TRBD2 (6 bases). The CDR3 contains 17 residues. Germline assignment: CDR1 SGHRS and CDR2 YFSETQ. Trimming took 5 bases from V and 2 from J, leaving 23 bases between them. Written as DNA, the CDR3 is TGCGCCAGCAGAGCGGGTCCCAGAATAACCAAGACCTACGAGCAGTACTTC. Its translation is CASRAGPRITKTYEQYF.

This chain connects TRBV6-5 to TRBJ1-2; D uncertain. The V and J ends lost 5 bases and 4 bases respectively, with 11 bases between them. The germline gives CDR1 MNHEY, CDR2 SVGAGI. The CDR3 length is 13 residues. CDR3 protein: CASSIDMGYGYTF. CDR3 sequence (DNA): TGTGCCAGCAGTATCGACATGGGCTATGGCTACACCTTC.

This chain joins TRBV9 and TRBJ1-6; D not certain. V was cut by 4 bases and J by 7 bases, with 12 bases left in between. Germline lookup yields CDR1 SGDLS and CDR2 YYNGEE. The CDR3 has 14 amino acids. The CDR3 nucleotides read TGTGCCAGCAGCCTCCGGCGGGAGAATTCACCCCTCCACTTT. This sequence encodes CASSLRRENSPLHF.

V usage is TRBV12-3 or TRBV12-4 and J usage is TRBJ2-3; D unclear. This CDR3 is 12 amino acids long. Trimming stripped 5 bases from V and 4 bases from J, with 7 bases between. CDR3 sequence (DNA): TGTGCCAGCAGTCTATTAGCAGATACGCAGTATTTT. This translates into CASSLLADTQYF.

This CDR3 reads CASSTQGYNSPLHF. CDR3 sequence (DNA): TGTGCCAGTAGTACCCAGGGCTATAATTCACCCCTCCACTTT. J is TRBJ1-6 and V is TRBV19; maybe TRBD1 (5 bases). CDR1 is LNHDA, CDR2 SQIVND, per germline (reference sequence). The CDR3 is 14 amino acids. Trimming shortened V by 4 bases and J by 3 bases, and 7 bases separated the two germline ends.

The chain employs TRBV10-2 and TRBJ1-2; D ambiguous. The CDR3 loop spans 13 amino acids. CDR1 and CDR2 (germline): WSHSY, SAAADI. V gave up 5 bases and J gave up 4 bases, with 11 bases separating them. CDR3 sequence reads: CASSPAGPYGYTF. The CDR3 DNA reads TGCGCCAGCAGTCCGGCGGGCCCCTATGGCTACACCTTC.

The chain employs TRBV11-2 and TRBJ2-1, with D tentatively TRBD2 (5 bases). Germline V gene sequence: CDR1 SGHAT, CDR2 FQNNGV. CDR3 length: 16 amino acids. V was trimmed by 9 bases and J by 6 bases, leaving 24 bases between them. The CDR3 DNA follows: TGTGCCAGTACCGACGGACTGTTCGATATAGGCAATGAGCAGTTCTTC. It is translated as CASTDGLFDIGNEQFF.

V is TRBV6-5 and J is TRBJ1-2, with 8 bases that match TRBD1. Germline CDR1 MNHEY, CDR2 SVGAGI. V lost 5 bases to trimming and J lost 4 bases; unmatched junction nucleotides: 9. The CDR3 has 15 amino acids. In nucleotides, the CDR3 is TGTGCCAGCAGTATAGACAGGGGCGCTATCTATGGCTACACCTTC. This sequence encodes CASSIDRGAIYGYTF.

This clone was recorded only once. The CDR3 DNA reads as TGTGCCAGCAGCCAGGGGGGGGGTTACAATGAGCAGTTCTTC. It specifies CASSQGGGYNEQFF. The chain joins TRBV3-1 (or the pseudogene TRBV3-2) to TRBJ2-1; TRBD2 aligns across 7 bases. The CDR3 loop spans 14 amino acids. Germline V lookup: CDR1 LGHDT, CDR2 YNNKEL (reference sequence). Losses at the gene ends were 3 bases for V and 4 bases for J; bases not matched to a gene: 3.

This clone was found once. The same CDR3 also results from other DNA sequences found in this sample. The V call is TRBV18, the J call TRBJ1-1, with D possibly being TRBD1 (6 bases). CDR1 KGHSH and CDR2 LQKENI come from the germline V gene. The V end lost 1 base, the J end lost 2 bases, and 8 bases lay between the germline ends. The CDR3 has 14 amino acids. The CDR3 loop reads CASSPRTANTEAFF. In DNA form, the CDR3 reads TGTGCCAGCTCACCACGGACAGCCAACACTGAAGCTTTCTTT.

The chain carries TRBV5-5 and TRBJ1-4, with 7 bases that match TRBD1. V lost 4 bases and J lost 5; bases outside the gene matches: 8. Germline V lookup: CDR1 SGHKS, CDR2 YYEKEE (reference sequence). The CDR3 has 15 residues. This chain's CDR3 is CASSRLGQHNEKLFF. The DNA of the CDR3 is TGTGCCAGCAGCCGACTGGGACAGCACAATGAAAAACTGTTTTTT.

The rearrangement links TRBV5-5 to TRBJ1-4; 9 nucleotides align to TRBD1. The V segment lost 4 bases and the J segment 6 bases; nucleotides outside the gene matches: 7. CDR1 SGHKS and CDR2 YYEKEE come from the germline V gene (reference sequence). CDR3 length: 15 amino acids. Written as DNA, the CDR3 is TGTGCCAGCAGCACTCCGGGACAGGGAGATGAAAAACTGTTTTTT. Protein product: CASSTPGQGDEKLFF.

The rearrangement links TRBV19 to TRBJ1-1; D uncertain. The V and J ends lost 0 bases and 2 bases respectively, with 10 bases between them. There are 15 residues in the CDR3. Germline-derived CDR1 and CDR2 are LNHDA and SQIVND (reference sequence). The CDR3 loop is CASSIEKLTNTEAFF. The CDR3, as DNA: TGTGCCAGTAGTATAGAAAAGCTTACCAACACTGAAGCTTTCTTT.

CDR3 region: CASSLGEPRVNYGYTF. CDR3 DNA: TGCGCCAGCAGCTTGGGGGAGCCTAGAGTTAACTATGGCTACACCTTC. The chain carries TRBV5-1 and TRBJ1-2, with no clear D. There are 16 residues in the CDR3. Trimming left V 0 bases short and J 1 base short, with 13 bases between. The germline CDR1 and CDR2 sequences are SGHRS and YFSETQ.

The rearrangement uses TRBV2 and TRBJ1-2; D possibly corresponds to TRBD1 (5 bases). The CDR3 consists of 13 residues. CDR1 SNHLY and CDR2 FYNNEI come from the germline V gene. V lost 6 bases and J lost 8, with 16 bases in between. The chain's CDR3 is CASSEGRTAGYTF. The CDR3 bases are TGTGCCAGCAGCGAGGGGAGGACGGCGGGCTACACCTTC.

This chain uses TRBV27 with TRBJ2-7, with unresolved D. CDR1 MNHEY and CDR2 SMNVEV come from the germline V gene (reference sequence). The V end was cut by 4 bases, the J end by 2 bases, with 12 bases between. This CDR3 is built from 14 residues. The CDR3 is CASSSLWPAYEQYF. Written as DNA, the CDR3 is TGTGCCAGCAGTTCTCTTTGGCCAGCCTACGAGCAGTACTTC.

CDR3 in DNA: TGCGCCAGCAGCCCGCTACAGGGGGGGGCTTATGGCTACACCTTC. Protein: CASSPLQGGAYGYTF. The V call is TRBV5-1, the J call TRBJ1-2; 8 bases agree with TRBD1. Germline lookup yields CDR1 SGHRS and CDR2 YFSETQ. V lost 4 bases to trimming and J lost 5 bases; unmatched junction nucleotides: 10. CDR3 length equals 15 residues.

The rearrangement joins TRBV7-8 to TRBJ2-2, with D perhaps matching TRBD2 (6 bases). The CDR3 runs to 15 residues. With 0 bases removed from V and 4 bases from J, the gap between germline ends came to 9 bases. The V gene's germline CDR1 is SGHVS and CDR2 FQNEAQ. CDR3 DNA sequence: TGTGCCAGCAGCTTAGCTACTAGCTCCACCGGGGAGCTGTTTTTT. Translation gives CASSLATSSTGELFF. Supplemented by reference TRBV7-8 and TRBJ2-2, the full variable domain reads GAGVSQSPRYKVAKRGQDVALRCDPISGHVSLFWYQQALGQGPEFLTYFQNEAQLDKSGLPSDRFFAERPEGSVSTLKIQRTQQEDSAVYLCASSLATSSTGELFFGEGSRLTVL.